The 3 T cell receptor beta chains presented below share a single source sample, sequenced in a study of T cell changes during pregnancy in multiple sclerosis. Repertoires were generated with immunoSEQ multiplex PCR, while TCRdb's copy carries only in-frame clones and drops some. The sample has around 50,000 clones; about 90% are singletons. The input for sequencing was CD4+ T cells from peripheral blood mononuclear cells, taken in the second trimester of pregnancy. The receptors originated from a female donor with multiple sclerosis, enrolled in a pregnancy study.

This clone has just one count. The chain employs TRBV7-3 and TRBJ2-3, with 7 positions matching TRBD2. CDR1 is SGHTA, CDR2 FQGTGA, per germline. Trimming cost V 2 bases and J 4 bases; bases outside gene matches: 12. The CDR3 length is 17 residues. The CDR3 protein is CASSLHPGRARADTQYF. CDR3 bases: TGTGCCAGCAGCTTACACCCAGGGAGGGCGCGGGCAGATACGCAGTATTTT.

V is TRBV5-1 and J is TRBJ2-7; 7 bases map to TRBD1. Germline CDR1 SGHRS, CDR2 YFSETQ. V lost 0 bases to trimming and J lost 0 bases; unmatched junction nucleotides: 6. CDR3 length: 16 residues. As DNA, the CDR3 is TGCGCCAGCAGCTTGGTAGGACAGGACGACTCCTACGAGCAGTACTTC. Translated, it gives CASSLVGQDDSYEQYF.

The chain combines TRBV6-1 with TRBJ1-5, with TRBD1 matching over 9 bases. With V trimmed by 5 bases and J by 6 bases, 2 bases remained unmatched. Germline values: CDR1 MNHNS, CDR2 SASEGT. This CDR3 has 13 residues. CDR3 in amino acids: CASSMTGGQPQHF. CDR3 coding DNA: TGTGCCAGCAGTATGACAGGGGGTCAGCCCCAGCATTTT.